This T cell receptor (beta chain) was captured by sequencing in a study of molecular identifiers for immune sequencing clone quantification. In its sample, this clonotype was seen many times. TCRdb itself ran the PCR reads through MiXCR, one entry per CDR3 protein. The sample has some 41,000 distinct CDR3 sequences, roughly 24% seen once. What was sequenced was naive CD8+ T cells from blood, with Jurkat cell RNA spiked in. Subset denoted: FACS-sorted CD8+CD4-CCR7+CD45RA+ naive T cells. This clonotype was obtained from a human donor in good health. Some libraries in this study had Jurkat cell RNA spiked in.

This CDR3 reads CASSSDSEPQHF. The CDR3 DNA reads as TGTGCCAGCAGCTCCGACAGTGAACCCCAGCATTTT. The V gene is TRBV7-9, the J gene TRBJ1-5; D possibly corresponds to TRBD1 (5 bases). The CDR3 consists of 12 residues. V lost 4 bases and J lost 10, with 11 bases in between. The V gene's germline CDR1 is SEHNR and CDR2 FQNEAQ (reference sequence).